The 14 T cell receptor beta chains in this list originate from one sample, sequenced in a study of cytomegalovirus exposure and HLA in healthy donors. The PCR used 60 Vbeta and 13 Jbeta primers. The protocol was immunoSEQ multiplex PCR, while the TCRdb copy is restricted to in-frame clones and leaves out a portion. Among 130,000 or so clones listed, 72% were seen once. Sequencing input: PBMCs. Receptor source: a man aged 50-59 years in good health and CMV-seropositive.

The chain carries TRBV5-5 and TRBJ2-7; D is possibly TRBD2 (5 bases). From germline, CDR1 is SGHKS and CDR2 YYEKEE (reference sequence). With 0 bases removed from V and 7 bases from J, the gap between germline ends came to 5 bases. The CDR3 is 11 amino acids. This CDR3 is CASSLGEEQYF. The CDR3 nucleotides are TGTGCCAGCAGCTTGGGGGAGGAGCAGTACTTC.

The chain has TRBV27 and TRBJ2-5; TRBD2 matches 8 bases. Trimming took 3 bases from V and 3 from J; bases not matched to a gene: 3. The CDR3 is made up of 14 amino acids. CDR1 and CDR2 (germline): MNHEY, SMNVEV (reference sequence). The CDR3 bases are TGTGCCAGCAGTTTTGGCGGGGGGAAAGAGACCCAGTACTTC. Translated, it gives CASSFGGGKETQYF.

Concerning this clone itself: One end of the junction is discordant with germline, which a read error may explain. The chain is built from TRBV7-9 and TRBJ1-1, with 8 bases lining up with TRBD1. Germline V lookup: CDR1 SEHNR, CDR2 FQNEAQ (reference sequence). The CDR3 covers 16 residues. The CDR3 sequence is CSSSFPSSDRGTEAFF. CDR3 in DNA: TGTTCCAGCAGCTTCCCGTCCAGTGACAGGGGCACTGAAGCTTTCTTT.

The sample holds a few counts of this clone. The chain links TRBV6-1 to TRBJ1-1; D is ambiguous. The V end was cut by 10 bases, the J end by 1 base, with 10 bases between. The germline gives CDR1 MNHNS, CDR2 SASEGT. The CDR3 is made up of 12 amino acids. The CDR3 sequence: CATHLRNTEAFF. CDR3 DNA: TGTGCCACGCATTTGAGGAACACTGAAGCTTTCTTT.

The chain links TRBV7-3 to TRBJ1-1; D gene ambiguous. Trimming removed 2 bases from V and 2 bases from J, with 12 bases in between. The CDR3 has 15 amino acids. Germline assignment: CDR1 SGHTA and CDR2 FQGTGA. The CDR3 nucleotides are TGTGCCAGCAGCTTAGAGATAGTCCCTAACACTGAAGCTTTCTTT. It translates to CASSLEIVPNTEAFF.

V gene TRBV2 combines with J gene TRBJ1-1; no definite D call. Looked up from germline, CDR1 is SNHLY and CDR2 is FYNNEI. CDR3 length equals 14 residues. V lost 6 bases to trimming and J lost 0 bases, with 11 bases between them. The CDR3 region has the DNA TGTGCCAGCAGGGGCGAAGCAGTGAACACTGAAGCTTTCTTT. Translated: CASRGEAVNTEAFF.

The chain couples TRBV5-1 to TRBJ2-5, with TRBD2 matching 8 bases. V was pared by 3 bases and J by 5 bases, with 3 bases of the junction left unmatched. This CDR3 has 13 residues. Germline V CDR1 and CDR2: SGHRS, YFSETQ. CDR3 in amino acids: CASSSGGGETQYF. The CDR3 DNA follows: TGCGCCAGCAGCTCGGGCGGGGGGGAGACCCAGTACTTC.

CDR3 sequence: CASSYTGRMNTEAFF. The DNA of the CDR3 is TGTGCCAGCAGTTACACAGGACGGATGAACACTGAAGCTTTCTTT. V gene TRBV6-5 combines with J gene TRBJ1-1; the D gene is possibly TRBD1 (5 bases). The CDR3 consists of 15 residues. The V gene lost 2 bases and the J gene lost 0 bases, with 10 bases spanning the gap. Germline-derived CDR1 and CDR2 are MNHEY and SVGAGI.

The chain has TRBV6-1 and TRBJ2-3, with 8 bases fitting TRBD1. Germline lookup yields CDR1 MNHNS and CDR2 SASEGT. J lost 0 bases, V lost 6 bases, and 2 bases had no gene match. The CDR3 totals 14 residues. As DNA, the CDR3 is TGTGCCAGCAGGGACAGGGCAAGCACAGATACGCAGTATTTT. Its translation: CASRDRASTDTQYF.

This rearrangement joins TRBV6-5 to TRBJ2-7, with 7 bases that match TRBD2. The CDR3 is made up of 12 amino acids. Germline loops: CDR1 MNHEY, CDR2 SVGAGI. Trimming cost V 5 bases and J 6 bases; bases outside gene matches: 4. The CDR3 loop is CASSNWGGEQYF. In DNA form, the CDR3 reads TGTGCCAGCAGTAACTGGGGGGGCGAGCAGTACTTC.

The gene calls are TRBV9 and TRBJ2-5; D is possibly TRBD2 (6 bases). The J call could be wrong; TRBJ2-7 is a better fit for the DNA end. The germline gives CDR1 SGDLS, CDR2 YYNGEE. There are 16 residues in the CDR3. In nucleotides, the CDR3 is TGTGCCAGCAGCGTAGGTTATGCGGGGCCCTTCTACGAGCAGTACTTC. Protein product: CASSVGYAGPFYEQYF.

As to this clone: Its ends do not fully match the called genes, so a read error is possible. CDR3 nucleotides: TGTGCCAGCGACAGGGGAACCGGCAATCAGTCCCAGCATTTT. This translates into CASDRGTGNQSQHF. The rearrangement links TRBV19 to TRBJ1-5, with 8 bases aligning to TRBD1. CDR3 length equals 14 residues. The germline V gene encodes CDR1 LNHDA and CDR2 SQIVND (reference sequence).

The chain combines TRBV6-5 with TRBJ1-2, with a possible D match to TRBD1 (5 bases). Trimming removed 4 bases at V and 4 bases at J, with 19 bases between. The length of the CDR3 is 16 residues. CDR1 and CDR2 (germline): MNHEY, SVGAGI. The CDR3 nucleotides are TGTGCCAGCAGTTTAAGGGGACTCTCCTCGGGCTATGGCTACACCTTC. It encodes CASSLRGLSSGYGYTF.

CDR3 DNA: TGTGCCAGCACTAGCAGCGGGCGGGGCCCGTCGGGGGCCAACGTCCTGACTTTC. Amino acid sequence: CASTSSGRGPSGANVLTF. The rearrangement uses TRBV28 and TRBJ2-6; perhaps TRBD2 as D (6 bases). The length of the CDR3 is 18 residues. The V and J ends lost 7 bases and 4 bases respectively, with 23 bases between them. Germline CDR1 is MDHEN and CDR2 is SYDVKM. Using reference TRBV28 and TRBJ2-6 for the parts outside the CDR3, the full variable domain is DVKVTQSSRYLVKRTGEKVFLECVQDMDHENMFWYRQDPGLGLRLIYFSYDVKMKEKGDIPEGYSVSREKKERFSLILESASTNQTSMYLCASTSSGRGPSGANVLTFGAGSRLTVL.